The clone carrying this TCR beta chain was observed a handful of times. The source of the sample is a study of shared T cell receptors in the human thymus. Germline-derived CDR1 and CDR2 are SNHLY and FYNNEI. CDR3 length: 15 residues. Germline trimming cut 6 bases from V and 5 bases from J; bases unmatched to any gene: 12. Libraries were prepared by immunoSEQ multiplex PCR; TCRdb keeps only in-frame clonotypes and omits some of them. The sample records about 380,000 clones, approximately 95% being singletons. The V gene is TRBV2, the J gene TRBJ2-5; 7 bases fit TRBD2. The sequenced sample consisted of thymocytes. The receptor was isolated from a human donor. The CDR3 spells CASSAVAGVGETQYF. CDR3 nucleotides: TGTGCCAGCAGCGCCGTGGCGGGAGTAGGGGAGACCCAGTACTTC.